The rows below give T cell receptor beta chains drawn from one sample of a study of blood T cell repertoires in COVID-19. Measured with immunoSEQ multiplex PCR; TCRdb has only the in-frame clones, and not every one. The data contain approximately 300,000 clones, 75% to 95% of them seen just once; the ten biggest clones take up roughly 6.8%. Source material: peripheral blood. These receptors were obtained from a woman in her thirties with COVID-19, enrolled during active disease. CDR3s include the opening cysteine and the closing phenylalanine or tryptophan. The D gene is left open where the match is weak. The size entry is marked missing in some rows and otherwise reads once, few, many or a size class.

-,TRBJ1-2,TRBV12-3/TRBV12-4,-,CASSLTANYGYTF,TGTGCCAGCAGTTTAACAGCTAACTATGGCTACACCTTC
-,TRBJ1-5,TRBV5-4,-,CASSLNGDQPQHF,TGTGCCAGCAGCTTGAACGGAGATCAGCCCCAGCATTTT
-,TRBJ2-1,TRBV7-2,TRBD2,CASSLERGPYNEQFF,TGTGCCAGCAGCCTCGAGCGGGGACCCTACAATGAGCAGTTCTTC
-,TRBJ2-1,TRBV7-9,TRBD2,CASSLYSGGEQFF,TGTGCCAGCAGCCTGTATAGCGGGGGTGAGCAGTTCTTC
-,TRBJ2-7,TRBV5-4,-,CASSSDLASNEQYF,TGTGCCAGCAGTTCTGACTTGGCGTCCAACGAGCAGTACTTC
-,TRBJ2-3,TRBV7-2,TRBD1,CASSSTWRGTGERHTQYF,TGTGCCAGCAGCTCTACCTGGCGAGGGACAGGGGAAAGGCATACGCAGTATTTT
-,TRBJ2-7,TRBV5-1,-,CSGCPRGIEQYF,TGCTCCGGGTGCCCGCGGGGAATCGAGCAGTACTTC
once,TRBJ1-2,TRBV7-8,TRBD1,CASSLDRPQGVYGYTF,TGTGCCAGCAGCTTAGACCGCCCGCAGGGGGTCTATGGCTACACCTTC
-,TRBJ2-5,TRBV30,TRBD2,CAWSSGPRGGETQYF,TGTGCCTGGAGTTCCGGTCCTCGGGGGGGAGAGACCCAGTACTTC
-,TRBJ2-1,TRBV6-5,-,CASSYWDSSNEQFF,TGTGCCAGCAGTTACTGGGACTCGAGCAATGAGCAGTTCTTC
few,TRBJ1-2,TRBV5-4,TRBD1,CASSPPSRDSYGYTF,TGTGCCAGCTCCCCACCCTCCCGGGACAGCTATGGCTACACCTTC
-,TRBJ1-4,TRBV5-1,TRBD1,CASSPGQPPTNEKLFF,TGCGCCAGCAGCCCGGGACAGCCACCAACTAATGAAAAACTGTTTTTT
-,TRBJ1-5,TRBV9,-,CASSVGGLGQPQHF,TGTGCCAGCAGCGTAGGAGGGTTGGGTCAGCCCCAGCATTTT
-,TRBJ2-7,TRBV28,-,CASKARAGEQYF,TGTGCCAGCAAAGCTCGGGCGGGCGAGCAGTACTTC
-,TRBJ2-7,TRBV9,-,CASSVDEGYEQYF,TGTGCCAGCAGCGTAGACGAGGGCTACGAGCAGTACTTC
-,TRBJ1-1,TRBV18,TRBD1,CASSNTDREAFF,TGTGCCAGCTCAAACACGGACAGGGAAGCTTTCTTT
-,TRBJ1-2,TRBV4-2,-,CASSPLMGGELSYGYTF,TGTGCCAGCAGCCCCCTGATGGGAGGGGAGTTAAGCTATGGCTACACCTTC
-,TRBJ1-5,TRBV4-1,-,CASSQRGSEIDNQPQHF,TGCGCCAGCAGCCAAAGGGGCAGCGAGATCGACAATCAGCCCCAGCATTTT
-,TRBJ1-2,TRBV28,-,CAILEQTGIGYTF,TGTGCCATCCTAGAGCAAACAGGGATTGGCTACACCTTC
-,TRBJ2-5,TRBV5-1,-,CASSLAYGQGVGETQYF,TGCGCCAGCAGCTTGGCTTACGGTCAGGGTGTGGGAGAGACCCAGTACTTC
once,TRBJ2-7,TRBV9,-,CASSVGVGGYEQYF,TGTGCCAGCAGCGTAGGCGTAGGGGGCTACGAGCAGTACTTC
-,TRBJ2-3,TRBV4-1,-,CASRRGGTDTQYF,TGCGCCAGCCGCAGGGGGGGCACAGATACGCAGTATTTT
-,TRBJ2-7,TRBV11-2,TRBD1,CASSFGTAYEQYF,TGTGCCAGCAGCTTTGGGACAGCATACGAGCAGTACTTC
-,TRBJ2-7,TRBV7-9,-,CASSLGPGSYEQYF,TGTGCCAGCAGCTTAGGACCGGGCTCCTACGAGCAGTACTTC
once,TRBJ1-2,TRBV2,-,CASRGPQGYYGYTF,TGTGCCAGCAGAGGCCCTCAGGGGTATTATGGCTACACCTTC
-,TRBJ2-1,TRBV6-2/TRBV6-3,-,CASSPTGEQFF,TGTGCCAGCAGCCCGACGGGTGAGCAGTTCTTC
-,TRBJ2-3,TRBV7-9,-,CASSRTTAFTDTQYF,TGTGCCAGCAGCCGGACTACAGCCTTCACAGATACGCAGTATTTT
-,TRBJ1-2,TRBV15,TRBD1,CATSRDLETGGLLNYGYTF,TGTGCCACCAGCAGAGATCTAGAGACAGGGGGCCTTCTTAACTATGGCTACACCTTC
-,TRBJ1-2,TRBV6-5,TRBD1,CASTQDRVKGYTF,TGTGCCAGCACGCAGGACAGGGTAAAGGGCTACACCTTC
-,TRBJ2-1,TRBV2,TRBD2,CASNLLAGDYNEQFF,TGTGCCAGCAACTTACTAGCGGGAGACTACAATGAGCAGTTCTTC
-,TRBJ1-4,TRBV10-3,-,CAISESRLINEKLFF,TGTGCCATCAGTGAGTCGAGACTTATTAATGAAAAACTGTTTTTT
once,TRBJ1-2,TRBV6-5,TRBD1,CASSYIDRASGYTF,TGTGCCAGCAGTTACATCGACAGGGCTAGTGGCTACACCTTC
-,TRBJ2-1,TRBV7-6,TRBD2,CASSRTSGDYNEQFF,TGTGCCAGCAGCCGGACTAGCGGAGATTACAATGAGCAGTTCTTC
-,TRBJ2-3,TRBV24-1,-,CATSDPIVQGLRTDTQYF,TGTGCCACCAGTGATCCCATTGTACAGGGTCTACGGACAGATACGCAGTATTTT
-,TRBJ1-2,TRBV3-1/TRBV3-2,-,CASSPRTTGPFYGYTF,TGTGCCAGCAGCCCCCGCACGACAGGACCTTTCTATGGCTACACCTTC
-,TRBJ2-5,TRBV13,TRBD2,CASSLEGLANTETQYF,TGTGCCAGCAGCTTAGAAGGACTAGCGAACACAGAGACCCAGTACTTC
-,TRBJ2-6,TRBV29-1,-,CSVGNPSGANVLTF,TGCAGCGTCGGGAACCCTTCTGGGGCCAACGTCCTGACTTTC
-,TRBJ2-1,TRBV9,-,CASSVGLRYNEQFF,TGTGCCAGCAGCGTAGGTCTGCGGTACAATGAGCAGTTCTTC
-,TRBJ2-5,TRBV5-4,TRBD2,CASSLALAGVETQYF,TGTGCCAGCAGCTTGGCGCTAGCGGGAGTAGAGACCCAGTACTTC
-,TRBJ2-7,TRBV27,-,CASSSRDISYEQYF,TGTGCCAGCAGTTCCCGGGACATCTCCTACGAGCAGTACTTC
-,TRBJ2-7,TRBV5-4,TRBD1,CASSSAGQGRFGEQYF,TGTGCCAGCAGCTCCGCCGGACAGGGGAGGTTCGGCGAGCAGTACTTC
-,TRBJ1-2,TRBV30,-,CAWSALIGEGYTF,TGTGCCTGGAGTGCCCTAATTGGAGAAGGCTACACCTTC